The 12 T cell receptor beta chains below all came from one sample that was sequenced in a study of PD-1 blockade in classical Hodgkin lymphoma (TCRdb year 2020). Libraries came from the immunoSEQ multiplex PCR assay. The clones in this table, taken by TCRdb from immuneACCESS, are in-frame only. Not every clone is retained; where verified, under half of the shortfall comes from an unresolved V gene, and the cause of the rest is unknown. The sample profile shows tens of thousands of clones; over 90% of them were found once. The ten largest clones represent less than 3.5% of the sample. Interpreted using the paper, the time point label stands for: newly diagnosed, previously untreated cHL patient sample. Sequences were obtained from peripheral blood mononuclear cells (PBMCs). These receptors were obtained from a human donor with classical Hodgkin lymphoma.

The chain is built from TRBV18 and TRBJ1-5; D not resolved. CDR1 KGHSH and CDR2 LQKENI come from the germline V gene. V lost 4 bases to trimming and J lost 5 bases, with 15 bases between them. The CDR3 covers 15 residues. In nucleotides, the CDR3 is TGTGCCAGCTCACAACTAGGAGGGTTGTATCAGCCCCAGCATTTT. It translates to CASSQLGGLYQPQHF. Full variable domain (missing parts from reference TRBV18 and TRBJ1-5): NAGVMQNPRHLVRRRGQEARLRCSPMKGHSHVYWYRQLPEEGLKFMVYLQKENIIDESGMPKERFSAEFPKEGPSILRIQQVVRGDSAAYFCASSQLGGLYQPQHFGDGTRLSIL.

In its sample, this clone was seen once. The chain employs TRBV5-6 and TRBJ1-4; D remains ambiguous. CDR3 length: 15 amino acids. Germline V gene sequence: CDR1 SGHDT, CDR2 YYEEEE. V was cut by 4 bases and J by 1 base, with 11 bases left in between. The CDR3 bases are TGTGCCAGCAGCCGGCAACAGATAACTAATGAAAAACTGTTTTTT. Translating gives CASSRQQITNEKLFF. Full variable domain (outside the CDR3, taken from reference TRBV5-6 and TRBJ1-4): DAGVTQSPTHLIKTRGQQVTLRCSPKSGHDTVSWYQQALGQGPQFIFQYYEEEERQRGNFPDRFSGHQFPNYSSELNVNALLLGDSALYLCASSRQQITNEKLFFGSGTQLSVL.

The chain employs TRBV5-6 and TRBJ1-3; D is uncertain. The germline CDR1 and CDR2 sequences are SGHDT and YYEEEE. Deletions cut 0 bases from V and 4 bases from J, with 5 bases between. The CDR3 spans 13 residues. CDR3 DNA: TGTGCCAGCAGCTTGGTTTCAGGAAACACCATATATTTT. Protein sequence: CASSLVSGNTIYF.

J is TRBJ2-3 and V is TRBV11-2; 9 bases map to TRBD2. The germline gives CDR1 SGHAT, CDR2 FQNNGV. Losses at the gene ends were 4 bases for V and 5 bases for J; bases not matched to a gene: 13. CDR3 length: 17 residues. The CDR3 is CASSSSSGGGALDTQYF. Written as DNA, the CDR3 is TGTGCCAGCAGCTCCTCGAGTGGCGGGGGGGCCTTAGATACGCAGTATTTT.

About this clone itself: Compared with germline, one end of the junction differs, possibly owing to a read error. CDR3: CASSPISLPNQLQHF. In nucleotides, the CDR3 is TGTGCCAGCTCACCTATATCACTACCCAATCAGCTCCAGCATTTT. This chain joins TRBV18 and TRBJ1-5, with D hard to call. The germline CDR1 and CDR2 sequences are KGHSH and LQKENI. The CDR3 totals 15 residues.

The chain combines TRBV5-1 with TRBJ2-2; tentative D call: TRBD2 (5 bases). V gave up 0 bases and J gave up 4 bases, with 13 bases separating them. The CDR3 is 16 residues long. Per the germline V gene, CDR1 is SGHRS and CDR2 is YFSETQ. This CDR3 is CASSLDGAAATGELFF. Written as DNA, the CDR3 is TGCGCCAGCAGCTTGGATGGTGCAGCGGCCACCGGGGAGCTGTTTTTT.

The chain is built from TRBV5-1 and TRBJ2-2; D is possibly TRBD1 (5 bases). The CDR3 length is 17 residues. Looked up from germline, CDR1 is SGHRS and CDR2 is YFSETQ. V lost 1 base, J lost 4 bases, and 17 bases lay in between. This CDR3 reads CASSLSETAVGTGELFF. CDR3 in DNA: TGCGCCAGCAGCTTGTCAGAGACAGCCGTGGGCACCGGGGAGCTGTTTTTT.

The count of this clone is one. The rearrangement uses TRBV28 and TRBJ2-7, with unresolved D. In germline, CDR1 is MDHEN, CDR2 SYDVKM. Trimming removed 4 bases from V and 1 base from J, with 8 bases in between. This CDR3 is 13 amino acids long. This CDR3 is CASSSPKSYEQYF. In DNA, the CDR3 is TGTGCCAGCAGTTCCCCCAAATCCTACGAGCAGTACTTC.

V gene TRBV30 combines with J gene TRBJ1-4; D is undetermined. This CDR3 spans 13 amino acids. The V gene's germline CDR1 is GTSNPN and CDR2 SVGIG (reference sequence). With 4 bases removed from V and 5 bases from J, the gap between germline ends came to 11 bases. CDR3 sequence (DNA): TGTGCCTGGAAAGGAACTCAAAATGAAAAACTGTTTTTT. This gives the protein CAWKGTQNEKLFF.

This clone was counted once. The rearrangement links TRBV2 to TRBJ2-7; D is undetermined. CDR3 size: 13 residues. Per the germline V gene, CDR1 is SNHLY and CDR2 is FYNNEI. Trimming pared 4 bases from V and 2 bases from J, leaving 9 bases between. The chain's CDR3 is CASSVSVAYEQYF. In DNA form, the CDR3 reads TGTGCCAGCAGTGTGTCAGTTGCCTACGAGCAGTACTTC.

J is TRBJ1-2 and V is TRBV4-1; a possible D gene is TRBD1 (5 bases). The ends were cut back, 0 bases at V and 4 bases at J, with 9 bases in the middle. This CDR3 contains 14 residues. Germline CDR1 reads MGHRA; CDR2 reads YSYEKL. CDR3 protein: CASSQDRGGYGYTF. For the CDR3, the DNA is TGCGCCAGCAGCCAAGATCGGGGGGGCTATGGCTACACCTTC.

V is TRBV9 and J is TRBJ2-1, with no clear D. Between the trimmed V and J ends, which lost 4 bases and 2 bases, there was a span of 10 bases. CDR3 length equals 14 residues. Per the germline V gene, CDR1 is SGDLS and CDR2 is YYNGEE. CDR3 coding DNA: TGTGCCAGCAGCCCCATTAGTGCCTACAATGAGCAGTTCTTC. It yields the protein CASSPISAYNEQFF.